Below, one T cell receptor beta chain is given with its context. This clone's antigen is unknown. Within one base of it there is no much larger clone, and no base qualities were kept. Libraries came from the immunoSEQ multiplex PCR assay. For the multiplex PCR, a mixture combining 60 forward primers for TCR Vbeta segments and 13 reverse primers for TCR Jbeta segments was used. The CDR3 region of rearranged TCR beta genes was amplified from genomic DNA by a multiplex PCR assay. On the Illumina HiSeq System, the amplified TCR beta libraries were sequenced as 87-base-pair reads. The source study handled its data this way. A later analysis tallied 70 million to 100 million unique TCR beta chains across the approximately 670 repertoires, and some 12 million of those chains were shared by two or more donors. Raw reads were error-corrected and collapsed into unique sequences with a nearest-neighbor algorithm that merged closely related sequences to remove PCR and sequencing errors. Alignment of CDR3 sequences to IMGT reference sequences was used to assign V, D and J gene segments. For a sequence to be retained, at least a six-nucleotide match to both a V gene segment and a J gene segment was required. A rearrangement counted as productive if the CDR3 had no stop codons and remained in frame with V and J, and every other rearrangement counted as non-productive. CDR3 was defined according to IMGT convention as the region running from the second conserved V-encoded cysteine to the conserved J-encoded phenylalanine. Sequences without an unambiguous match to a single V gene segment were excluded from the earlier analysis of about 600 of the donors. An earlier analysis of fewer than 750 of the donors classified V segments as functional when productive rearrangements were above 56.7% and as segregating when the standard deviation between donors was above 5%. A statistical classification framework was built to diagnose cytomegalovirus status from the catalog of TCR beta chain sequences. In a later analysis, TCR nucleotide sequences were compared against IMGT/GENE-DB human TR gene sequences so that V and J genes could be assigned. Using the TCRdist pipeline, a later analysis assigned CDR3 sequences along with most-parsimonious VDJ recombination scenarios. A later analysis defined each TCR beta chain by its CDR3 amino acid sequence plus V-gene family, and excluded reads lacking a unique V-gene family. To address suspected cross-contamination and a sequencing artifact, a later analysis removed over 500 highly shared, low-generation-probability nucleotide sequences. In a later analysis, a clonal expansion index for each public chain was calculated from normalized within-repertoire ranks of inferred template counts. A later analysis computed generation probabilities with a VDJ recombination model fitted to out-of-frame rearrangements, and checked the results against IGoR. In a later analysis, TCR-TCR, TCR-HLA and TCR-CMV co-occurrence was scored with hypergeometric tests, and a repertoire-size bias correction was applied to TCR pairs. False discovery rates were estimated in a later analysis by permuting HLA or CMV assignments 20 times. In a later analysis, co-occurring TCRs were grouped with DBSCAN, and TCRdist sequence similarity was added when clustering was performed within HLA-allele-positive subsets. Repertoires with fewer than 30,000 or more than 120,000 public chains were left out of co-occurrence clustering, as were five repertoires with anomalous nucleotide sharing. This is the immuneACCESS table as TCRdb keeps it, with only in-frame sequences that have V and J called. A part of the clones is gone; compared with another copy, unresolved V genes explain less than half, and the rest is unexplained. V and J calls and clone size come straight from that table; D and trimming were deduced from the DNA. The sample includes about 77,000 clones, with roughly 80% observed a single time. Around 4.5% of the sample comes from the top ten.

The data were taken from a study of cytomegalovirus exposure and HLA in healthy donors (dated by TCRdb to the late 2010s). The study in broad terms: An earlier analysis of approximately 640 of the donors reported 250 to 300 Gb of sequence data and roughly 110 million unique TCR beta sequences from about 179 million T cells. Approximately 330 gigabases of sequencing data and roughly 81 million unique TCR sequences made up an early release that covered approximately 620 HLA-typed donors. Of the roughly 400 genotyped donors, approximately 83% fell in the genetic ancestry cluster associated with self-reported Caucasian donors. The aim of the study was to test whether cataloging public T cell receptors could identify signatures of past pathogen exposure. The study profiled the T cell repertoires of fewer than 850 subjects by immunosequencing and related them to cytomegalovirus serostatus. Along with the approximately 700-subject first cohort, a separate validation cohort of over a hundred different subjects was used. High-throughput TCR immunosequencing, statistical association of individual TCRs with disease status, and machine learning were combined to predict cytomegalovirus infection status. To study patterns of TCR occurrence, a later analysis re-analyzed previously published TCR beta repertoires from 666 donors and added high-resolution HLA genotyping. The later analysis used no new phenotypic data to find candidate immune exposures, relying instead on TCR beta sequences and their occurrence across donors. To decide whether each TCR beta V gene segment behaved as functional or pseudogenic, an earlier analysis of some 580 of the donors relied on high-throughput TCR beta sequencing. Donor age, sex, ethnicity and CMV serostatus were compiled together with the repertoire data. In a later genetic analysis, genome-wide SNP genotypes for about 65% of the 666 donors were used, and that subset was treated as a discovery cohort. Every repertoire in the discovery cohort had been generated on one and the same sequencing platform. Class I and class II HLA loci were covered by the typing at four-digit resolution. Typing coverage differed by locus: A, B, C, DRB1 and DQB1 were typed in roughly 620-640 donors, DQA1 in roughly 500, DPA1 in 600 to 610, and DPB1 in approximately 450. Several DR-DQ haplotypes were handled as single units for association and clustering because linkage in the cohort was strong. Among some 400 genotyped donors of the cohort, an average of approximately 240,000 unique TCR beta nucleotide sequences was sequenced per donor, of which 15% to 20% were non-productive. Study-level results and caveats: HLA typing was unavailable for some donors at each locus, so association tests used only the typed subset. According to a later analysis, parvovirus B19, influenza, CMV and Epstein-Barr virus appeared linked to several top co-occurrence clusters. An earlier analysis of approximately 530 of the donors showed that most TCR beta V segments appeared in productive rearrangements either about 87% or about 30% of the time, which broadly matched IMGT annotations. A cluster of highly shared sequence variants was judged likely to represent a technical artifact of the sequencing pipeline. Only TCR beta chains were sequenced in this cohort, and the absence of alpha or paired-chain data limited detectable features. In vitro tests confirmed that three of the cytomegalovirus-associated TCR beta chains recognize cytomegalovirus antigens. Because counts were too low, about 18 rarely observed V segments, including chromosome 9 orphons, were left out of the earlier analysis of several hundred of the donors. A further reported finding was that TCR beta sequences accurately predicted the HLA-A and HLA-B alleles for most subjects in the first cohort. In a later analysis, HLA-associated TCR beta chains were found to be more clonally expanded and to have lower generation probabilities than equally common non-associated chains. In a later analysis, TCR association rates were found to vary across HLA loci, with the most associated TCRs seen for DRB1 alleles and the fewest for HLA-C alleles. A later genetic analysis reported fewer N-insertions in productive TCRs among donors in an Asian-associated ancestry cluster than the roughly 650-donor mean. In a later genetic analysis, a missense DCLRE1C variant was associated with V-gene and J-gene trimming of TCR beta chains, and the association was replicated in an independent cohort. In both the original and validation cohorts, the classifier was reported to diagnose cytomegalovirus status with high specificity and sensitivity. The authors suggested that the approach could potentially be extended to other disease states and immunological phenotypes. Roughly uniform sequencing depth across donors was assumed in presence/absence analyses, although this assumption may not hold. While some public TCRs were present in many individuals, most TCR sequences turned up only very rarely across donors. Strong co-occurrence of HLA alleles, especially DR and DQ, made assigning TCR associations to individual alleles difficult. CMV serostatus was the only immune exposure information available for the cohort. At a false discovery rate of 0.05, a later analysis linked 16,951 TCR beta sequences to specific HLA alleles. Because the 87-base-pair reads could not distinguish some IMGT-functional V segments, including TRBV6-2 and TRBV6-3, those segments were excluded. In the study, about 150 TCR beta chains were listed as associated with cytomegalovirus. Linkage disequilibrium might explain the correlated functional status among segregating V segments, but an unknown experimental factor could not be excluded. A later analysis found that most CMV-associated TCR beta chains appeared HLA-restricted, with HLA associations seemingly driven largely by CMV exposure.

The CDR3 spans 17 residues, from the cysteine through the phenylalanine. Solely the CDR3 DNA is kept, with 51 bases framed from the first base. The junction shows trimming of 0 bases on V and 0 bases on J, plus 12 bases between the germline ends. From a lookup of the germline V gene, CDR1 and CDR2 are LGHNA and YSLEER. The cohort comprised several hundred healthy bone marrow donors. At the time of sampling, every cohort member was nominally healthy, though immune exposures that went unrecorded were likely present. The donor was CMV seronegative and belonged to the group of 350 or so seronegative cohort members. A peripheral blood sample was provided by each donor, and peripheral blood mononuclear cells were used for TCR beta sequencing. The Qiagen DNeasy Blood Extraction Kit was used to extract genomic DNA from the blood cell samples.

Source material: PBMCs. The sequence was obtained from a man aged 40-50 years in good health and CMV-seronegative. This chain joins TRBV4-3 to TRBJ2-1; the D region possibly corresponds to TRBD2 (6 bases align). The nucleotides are TGCGCCAGCAGCCAAGATGGGGCGGGGAGCTCCTACAATGAGCAGTTCTTC. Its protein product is CASSQDGAGSSYNEQFF.